The following is a T cell receptor (beta chain) sequence with its context. Its antigen is still unknown. There was relapse after autologous stem cell transplantation in every patient, and there was variation in brentuximab vedotin exposure. Profiling relied on immunoSEQ multiplex PCR, and the TCRdb table lists in-frame clones only, not all of them. This table holds 41,000 or so clones, 76% found once. The sample is drawn from a study of PD-1 blockade in classical Hodgkin lymphoma. Germline V gene sequence: CDR1 MNHEY, CDR2 SVGAGI. V dropped 3 bases and J dropped 10 bases, with 18 bases sitting between them. The CDR3 totals 14 residues. Whole-study findings and limits: Patients who began taking nivolumab under 1 year after ASCT were left out.

The chain employs TRBV6-5 and TRBJ1-2; D possibly corresponds to TRBD1 (5 bases). The sequenced sample was peripheral blood mononuclear cells (PBMCs), obtained at baseline. The clonotype was recovered from a human donor with classical Hodgkin lymphoma. The CDR3 region has the DNA TGTGCCAGCAGTTATTCAGGTACCGACAGTACCTACACCTTC. Amino acids: CASSYSGTDSTYTF.